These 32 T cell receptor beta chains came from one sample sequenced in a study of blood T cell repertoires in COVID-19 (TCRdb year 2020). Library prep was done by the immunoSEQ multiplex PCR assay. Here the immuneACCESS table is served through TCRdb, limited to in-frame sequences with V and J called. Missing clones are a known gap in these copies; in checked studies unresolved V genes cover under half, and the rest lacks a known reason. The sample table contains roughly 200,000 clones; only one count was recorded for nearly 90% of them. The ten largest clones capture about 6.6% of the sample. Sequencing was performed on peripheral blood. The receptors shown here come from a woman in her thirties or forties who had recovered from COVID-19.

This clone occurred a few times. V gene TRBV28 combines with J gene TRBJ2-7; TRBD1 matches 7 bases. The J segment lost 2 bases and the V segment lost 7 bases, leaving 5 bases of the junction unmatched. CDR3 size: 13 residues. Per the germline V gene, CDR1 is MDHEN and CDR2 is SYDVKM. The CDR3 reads CASTGTVPYEQYF. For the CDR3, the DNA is TGTGCCAGCACGGGGACAGTGCCCTACGAGCAGTACTTC.

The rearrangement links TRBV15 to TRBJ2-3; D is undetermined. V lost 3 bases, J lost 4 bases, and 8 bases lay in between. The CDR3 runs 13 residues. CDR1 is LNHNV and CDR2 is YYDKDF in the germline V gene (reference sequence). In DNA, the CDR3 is TGTGCCACCAGCAGGACAAACCCAGATACGCAGTATTTT. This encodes CATSRTNPDTQYF.

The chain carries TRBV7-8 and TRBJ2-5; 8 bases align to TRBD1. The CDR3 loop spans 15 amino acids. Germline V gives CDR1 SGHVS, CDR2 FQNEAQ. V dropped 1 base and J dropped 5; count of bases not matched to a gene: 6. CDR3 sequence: CASSLGAGGAETQYF. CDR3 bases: TGTGCCAGCAGCTTAGGGGCAGGGGGCGCGGAGACCCAGTACTTC.

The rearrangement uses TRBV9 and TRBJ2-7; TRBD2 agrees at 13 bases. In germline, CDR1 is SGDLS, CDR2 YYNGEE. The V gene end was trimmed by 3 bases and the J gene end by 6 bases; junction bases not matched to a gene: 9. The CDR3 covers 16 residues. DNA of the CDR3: TGTGCCAGCAGCGCCGGACTAGCGGGAGATCAAGGCGAGCAGTACTTC. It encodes CASSAGLAGDQGEQYF.

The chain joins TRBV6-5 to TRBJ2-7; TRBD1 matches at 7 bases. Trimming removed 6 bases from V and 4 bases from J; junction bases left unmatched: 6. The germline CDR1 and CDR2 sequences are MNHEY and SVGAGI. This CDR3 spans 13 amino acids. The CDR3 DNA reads TGTGCCAGCAGGGGCGGACAGGCTTACGAGCAGTACTTC. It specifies CASRGGQAYEQYF.

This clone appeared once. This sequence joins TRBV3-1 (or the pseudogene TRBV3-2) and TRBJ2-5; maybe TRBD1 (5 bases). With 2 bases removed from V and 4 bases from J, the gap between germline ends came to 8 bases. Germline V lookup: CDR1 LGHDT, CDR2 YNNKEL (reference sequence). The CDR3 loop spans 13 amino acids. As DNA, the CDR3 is TGTGCCAGCAGCCAAAAAGGGGTAGAGACCCAGTACTTC. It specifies CASSQKGVETQYF.

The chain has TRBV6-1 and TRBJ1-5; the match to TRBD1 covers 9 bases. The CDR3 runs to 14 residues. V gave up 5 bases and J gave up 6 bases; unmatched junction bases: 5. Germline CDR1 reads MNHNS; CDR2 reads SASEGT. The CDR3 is CASSQGQGPQPQHF. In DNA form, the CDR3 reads TGTGCCAGCAGTCAGGGACAGGGACCTCAGCCCCAGCATTTT.

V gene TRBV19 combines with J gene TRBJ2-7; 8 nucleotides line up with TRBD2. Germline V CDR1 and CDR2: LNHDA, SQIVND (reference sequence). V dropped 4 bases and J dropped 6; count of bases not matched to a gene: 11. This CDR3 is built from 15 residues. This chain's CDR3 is CASSTPSAGASEQYF. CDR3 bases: TGTGCCAGTAGTACCCCCTCAGCGGGAGCGTCCGAGCAGTACTTC.

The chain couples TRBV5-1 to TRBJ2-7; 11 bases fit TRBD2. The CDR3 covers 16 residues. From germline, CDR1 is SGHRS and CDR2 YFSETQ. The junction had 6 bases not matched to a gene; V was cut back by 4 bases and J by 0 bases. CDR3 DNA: TGCGCCAGCAGCCCCGGGGGGACTAGCGGCTCCTACGAGCAGTACTTC. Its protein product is CASSPGGTSGSYEQYF.

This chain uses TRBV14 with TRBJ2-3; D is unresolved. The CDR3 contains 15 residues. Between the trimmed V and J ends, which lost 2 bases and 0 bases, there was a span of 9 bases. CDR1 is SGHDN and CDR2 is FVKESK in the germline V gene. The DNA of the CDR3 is TGTGCCAGCAGCCAAACACCTTACAGCACAGATACGCAGTATTTT. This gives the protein CASSQTPYSTDTQYF.

DNA of the CDR3: TGTGCCAGCAGTGAACTTAGGCAGGGGAAGCAGCCCCAGCATTTT. Its protein product is CASSELRQGKQPQHF. The chain links TRBV6-1 to TRBJ1-5; D is possibly TRBD1 (6 bases). The ends were cut back, 2 bases at V and 7 bases at J, with 15 bases in the middle. Germline V gene lookup returns CDR1 MNHNS and CDR2 SASEGT. This CDR3 is 15 amino acids long.

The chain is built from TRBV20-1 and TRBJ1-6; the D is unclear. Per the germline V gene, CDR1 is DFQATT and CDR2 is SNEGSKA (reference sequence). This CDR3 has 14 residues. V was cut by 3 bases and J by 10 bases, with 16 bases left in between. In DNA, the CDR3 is TGCAGTGCTAGTGTGGGCGGGGTAGGATCACCCCTCCACTTT. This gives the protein CSASVGGVGSPLHF.

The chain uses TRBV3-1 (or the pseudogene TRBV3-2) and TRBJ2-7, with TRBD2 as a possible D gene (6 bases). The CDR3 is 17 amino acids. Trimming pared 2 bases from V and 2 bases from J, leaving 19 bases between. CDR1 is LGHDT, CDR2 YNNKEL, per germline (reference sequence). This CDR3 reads CASSQPSISGFTYEQYF. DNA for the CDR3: TGTGCCAGCAGCCAACCATCAATAAGCGGGTTCACCTACGAGCAGTACTTC.

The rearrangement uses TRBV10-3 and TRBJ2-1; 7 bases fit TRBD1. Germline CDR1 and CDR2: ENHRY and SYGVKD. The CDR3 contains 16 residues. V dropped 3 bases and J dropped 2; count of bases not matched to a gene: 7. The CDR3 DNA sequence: TGTGCCATCAGTGAATTGGTGACAGGGCCCTACAATGAGCAGTTCTTC. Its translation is CAISELVTGPYNEQFF.

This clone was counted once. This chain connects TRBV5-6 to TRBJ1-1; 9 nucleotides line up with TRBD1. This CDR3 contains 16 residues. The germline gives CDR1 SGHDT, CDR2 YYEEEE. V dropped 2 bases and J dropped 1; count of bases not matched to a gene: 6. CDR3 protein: CASSLPGQGRNTEAFF. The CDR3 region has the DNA TGTGCCAGCAGCTTACCGGGACAGGGAAGGAACACTGAAGCTTTCTTT.

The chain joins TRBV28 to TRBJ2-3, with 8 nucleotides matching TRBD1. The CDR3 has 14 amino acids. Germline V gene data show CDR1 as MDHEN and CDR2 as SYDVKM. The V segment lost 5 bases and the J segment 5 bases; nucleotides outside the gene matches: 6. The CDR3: CASSRGQGGDTQYF. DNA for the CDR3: TGTGCCAGCAGTCGAGGACAGGGTGGAGATACGCAGTATTTT.

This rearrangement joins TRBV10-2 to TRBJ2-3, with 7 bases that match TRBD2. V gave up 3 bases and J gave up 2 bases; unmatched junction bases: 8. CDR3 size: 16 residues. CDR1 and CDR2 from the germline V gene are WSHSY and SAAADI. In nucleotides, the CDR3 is TGCGCCAGCAGTGAAATGGCTAGCGGATTCACAGATACGCAGTATTTT. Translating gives CASSEMASGFTDTQYF.

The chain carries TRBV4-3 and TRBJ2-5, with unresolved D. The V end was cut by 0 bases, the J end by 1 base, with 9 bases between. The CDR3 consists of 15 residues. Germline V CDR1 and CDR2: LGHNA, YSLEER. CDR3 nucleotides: TGCGCCAGCAGCCAAGACTTCCGTCCCCAAGAGACCCAGTACTTC. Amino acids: CASSQDFRPQETQYF.

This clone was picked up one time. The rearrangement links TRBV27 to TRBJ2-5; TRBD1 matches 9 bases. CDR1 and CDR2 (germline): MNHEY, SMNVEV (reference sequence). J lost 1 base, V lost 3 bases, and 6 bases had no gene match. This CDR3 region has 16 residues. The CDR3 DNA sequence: TGTGCCAGCAGTTTCTGGGGGACAGGGTTCCAAGAGACCCAGTACTTC. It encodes CASSFWGTGFQETQYF.

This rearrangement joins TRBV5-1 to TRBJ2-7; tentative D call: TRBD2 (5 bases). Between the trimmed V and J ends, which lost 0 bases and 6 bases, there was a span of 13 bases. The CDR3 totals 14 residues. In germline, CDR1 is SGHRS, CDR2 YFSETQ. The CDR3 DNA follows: TGCGCCAGCAGCTTGGCCGGGGAAATGGGCGAGCAGTACTTC. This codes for CASSLAGEMGEQYF.

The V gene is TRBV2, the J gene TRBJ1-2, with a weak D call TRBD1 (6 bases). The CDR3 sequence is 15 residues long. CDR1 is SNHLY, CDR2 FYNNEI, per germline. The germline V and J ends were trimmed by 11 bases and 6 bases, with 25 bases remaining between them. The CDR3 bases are TGTGCCCTCTCTGGAGCCAGCGGCGGGGGCCATGGCTACACCTTC. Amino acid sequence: CALSGASGGGHGYTF.

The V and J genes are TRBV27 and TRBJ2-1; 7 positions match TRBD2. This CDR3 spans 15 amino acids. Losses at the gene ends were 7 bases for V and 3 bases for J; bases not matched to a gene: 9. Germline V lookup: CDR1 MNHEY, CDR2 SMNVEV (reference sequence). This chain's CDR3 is CASTGPGGIYNEQFF. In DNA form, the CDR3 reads TGTGCCAGCACTGGTCCGGGAGGAATCTACAATGAGCAGTTCTTC.

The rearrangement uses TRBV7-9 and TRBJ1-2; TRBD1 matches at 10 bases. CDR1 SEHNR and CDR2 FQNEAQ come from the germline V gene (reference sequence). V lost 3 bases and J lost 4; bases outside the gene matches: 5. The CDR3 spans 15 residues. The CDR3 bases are TGTGCCAGCAGCTTTGGGACAGGGGTTAGCTATGGCTACACCTTC. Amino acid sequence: CASSFGTGVSYGYTF. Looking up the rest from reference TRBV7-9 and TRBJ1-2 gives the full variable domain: DTGVSQNPRHKITKRGQNVTFRCDPISEHNRLYWYRQTLGQGPEFLTYFQNEAQLEKSRLLSDRFSAERPKGSFSTLEIQRTEQGDSAMYLCASSFGTGVSYGYTFGSGTRLTVV.

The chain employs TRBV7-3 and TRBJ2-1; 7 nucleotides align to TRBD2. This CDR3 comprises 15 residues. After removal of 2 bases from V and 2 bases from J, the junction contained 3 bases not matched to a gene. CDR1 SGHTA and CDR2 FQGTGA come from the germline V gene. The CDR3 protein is CASSLAGVTYNEQFF. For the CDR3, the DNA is TGTGCCAGCAGCTTAGCGGGAGTTACCTACAATGAGCAGTTCTTC.

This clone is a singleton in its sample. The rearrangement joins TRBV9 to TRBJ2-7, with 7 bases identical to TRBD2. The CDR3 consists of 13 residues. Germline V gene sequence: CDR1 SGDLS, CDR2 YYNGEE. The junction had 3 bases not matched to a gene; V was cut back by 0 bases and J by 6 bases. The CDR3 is CASSVGSSGEQYF. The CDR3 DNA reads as TGTGCCAGCAGCGTAGGATCTAGCGGCGAGCAGTACTTC.

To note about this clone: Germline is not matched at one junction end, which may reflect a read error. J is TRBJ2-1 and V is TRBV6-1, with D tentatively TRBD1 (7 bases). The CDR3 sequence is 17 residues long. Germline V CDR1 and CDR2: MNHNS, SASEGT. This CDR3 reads CASSKAPGGSSYNEQFF. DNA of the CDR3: TGTGCCAGCAGTAAAGCCCCAGGGGGGAGCTCCTACAATGAGCAGTTCTTC.

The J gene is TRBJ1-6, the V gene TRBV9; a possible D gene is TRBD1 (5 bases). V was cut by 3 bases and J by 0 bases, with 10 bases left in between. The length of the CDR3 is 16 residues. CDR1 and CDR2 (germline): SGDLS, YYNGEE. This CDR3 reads CASSAQDYSYNSPLHF. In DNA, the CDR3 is TGTGCCAGCAGCGCACAGGATTACTCCTATAATTCACCCCTCCACTTT.

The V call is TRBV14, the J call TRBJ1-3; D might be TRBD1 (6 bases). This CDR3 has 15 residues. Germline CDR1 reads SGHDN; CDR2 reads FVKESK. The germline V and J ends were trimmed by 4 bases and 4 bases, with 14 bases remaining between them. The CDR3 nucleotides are TGTGCCAGCAGCCCTGGACAGACTAAAGGAAACACCATATATTTT. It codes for CASSPGQTKGNTIYF.

CDR3 sequence: CASRAQTGVGEQYF. CDR3 nucleotide sequence: TGTGCCAGCAGGGCCCAGACAGGGGTCGGCGAGCAGTACTTC. This rearrangement joins TRBV2 to TRBJ2-7, with 8 bases fitting TRBD1. Germline V lookup: CDR1 SNHLY, CDR2 FYNNEI. The V and J ends lost 6 bases and 6 bases, in that order; junction bases with no gene match: 10. The length of the CDR3 is 14 residues.

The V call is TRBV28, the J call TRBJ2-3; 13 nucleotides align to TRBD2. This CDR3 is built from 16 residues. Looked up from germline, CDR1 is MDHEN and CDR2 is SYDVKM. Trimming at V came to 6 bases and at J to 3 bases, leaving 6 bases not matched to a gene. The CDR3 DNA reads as TGTGCCAGCAGCCCGACTAGCGGGAGGTGGACAGATACGCAGTATTTT. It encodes CASSPTSGRWTDTQYF.

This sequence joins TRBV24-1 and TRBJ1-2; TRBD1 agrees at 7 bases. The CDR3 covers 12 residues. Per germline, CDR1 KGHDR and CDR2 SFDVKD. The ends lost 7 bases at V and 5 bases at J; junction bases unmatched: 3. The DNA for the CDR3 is TGTGCCACCAGCAAACAGGGGTATGGCTACACCTTC. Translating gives CATSKQGYGYTF.

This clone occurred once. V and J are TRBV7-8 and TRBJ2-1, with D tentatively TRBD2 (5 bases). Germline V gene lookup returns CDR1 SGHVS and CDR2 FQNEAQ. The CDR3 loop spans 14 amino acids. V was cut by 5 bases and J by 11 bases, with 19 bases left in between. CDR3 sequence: CASSAQDGSLKQFF. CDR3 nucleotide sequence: TGTGCCAGCAGCGCCCAGGATGGGAGCTTAAAGCAGTTCTTC.